The entry that follows covers one T cell receptor (beta chain) sequence. Its target is not known. The ends were cut back, 5 bases at V and 4 bases at J, with 17 bases in the middle. Germline assignment: CDR1 SNHLY and CDR2 FYNNEI. CDR3 length equals 15 residues. These data are taken from a study of T cell repertoires in cytomegalovirus infection. TCRdb reanalysed the reads using MiXCR and keeps one entry per CDR3 protein. The sample includes approximately 910,000 distinct CDR3 sequences, approximately 31% of them seen just once. The clonotype was recovered from a human donor in good health (CMV status not recorded). Some clones in this sample may be carry-over from other donors' samples. The chain uses TRBV2 and TRBJ1-1; D gene unclear. The sequencing used cultured CD8+ T cells from PBMCs, collected from culture after CMV antigen stimulation. Written as DNA, the CDR3 is TGTGCCAGCAGTACCCCCCCTGGAGTTCCCACTGAAGCTTTCTTT. It encodes CASSTPPGVPTEAFF.